The 17 T cell receptor beta chains presented below share a single source sample, sequenced in a study of cytomegalovirus exposure and HLA in healthy donors. The PCR employed 60 Vbeta primers together with 13 Jbeta primers. TCRdb's table, derived via immunoSEQ multiplex PCR, lists solely in-frame clones and lacks some. The sample includes roughly 130,000 clones, about 80% seen only once; the top ten take 2.5%. The material sequenced was PBMCs. These receptors originate from a man aged 30 to 45 in good health and CMV-seronegative.

The chain has TRBV27 and TRBJ2-3; D unclear. CDR1 MNHEY and CDR2 SMNVEV come from the germline V gene (reference sequence). Trimming took 3 bases from V and 2 from J, leaving 18 bases between them. There are 17 residues in the CDR3. The CDR3 DNA sequence: TGTGCCAGCAGTTTCTCTGCGGCGGAACCCTTCACAGATACGCAGTATTTT. It is translated as CASSFSAAEPFTDTQYF.

The V gene is TRBV5-1, the J gene TRBJ2-4; 8 bases align to TRBD1. This CDR3 spans 16 amino acids. J gave up 0 bases and V 4 bases, and 6 bases lay outside the gene matches. The V gene's germline CDR1 is SGHRS and CDR2 YFSETQ. CDR3 residues: CASSPTGGIAKNIQYF. CDR3 DNA: TGCGCCAGCAGCCCCACAGGGGGAATAGCCAAAAACATTCAGTACTTC.

V is TRBV28 and J is TRBJ2-5; 8 positions agree with TRBD1. The CDR3 totals 13 residues. With V trimmed by 5 bases and J by 5 bases, 4 bases remained unmatched. Per the germline V gene, CDR1 is MDHEN and CDR2 is SYDVKM. The CDR3 spells CASSPDRVETQYF. The CDR3, as DNA: TGTGCCAGCAGTCCGGACAGGGTGGAGACCCAGTACTTC. The full variable domain, completed using reference TRBV28 and TRBJ2-5, is DVKVTQSSRYLVKRTGEKVFLECVQDMDHENMFWYRQDPGLGLRLIYFSYDVKMKEKGDIPEGYSVSREKKERFSLILESASTNQTSMYLCASSPDRVETQYFGPGTRLLVL.

This chain joins TRBV18 and TRBJ1-5; no clear D gene. There are 18 residues in the CDR3. Germline CDR1 and CDR2: KGHSH and LQKENI. The V and J ends lost 2 bases and 6 bases respectively, with 23 bases between them. As DNA, the CDR3 is TGTGCCAGCTCACCAACCGGGTTGGTGGTTGGAATCCCTCAGCCCCAGCATTTT. It encodes CASSPTGLVVGIPQPQHF.

In its sample, this clone was seen a few times. J is TRBJ2-1 and V is TRBV7-6; possible D gene TRBD2, 5 bases. Germline values: CDR1 SGHVS, CDR2 FNYEAQ. Trimming removed 1 base from V and 6 bases from J, with 10 bases in between. The length of the CDR3 is 14 residues. The CDR3 DNA sequence: TGTGCCAGCAGCTTAGTCGTACGGGGCAATGAGCAGTTCTTC. Translated: CASSLVVRGNEQFF.

The chain couples TRBV4-3 to TRBJ2-1; 11 bases match TRBD2. The CDR3 totals 16 residues. V lost 1 base and J lost 7; bases outside the gene matches: 6. Germline loops: CDR1 LGHNA, CDR2 YSLEER. The CDR3, as DNA: TGCGCCAGCAGCCAAGTTCGACTAGCGGGGAAGAATGAGCAGTTCTTC. This sequence encodes CASSQVRLAGKNEQFF.

The chain uses TRBV28 and TRBJ2-3; 10 positions agree with TRBD2. V was pared by 3 bases and J by 6 bases, with 6 bases of the junction left unmatched. This CDR3 is built from 15 residues. CDR1 MDHEN and CDR2 SYDVKM come from the germline V gene. The CDR3 DNA sequence: TGTGCCAGCAGTTTCCTAGCGGGAGCGTCGGATACGCAGTATTTT. This encodes CASSFLAGASDTQYF. Variable domain in full (rest from reference TRBV28 and TRBJ2-3): DVKVTQSSRYLVKRTGEKVFLECVQDMDHENMFWYRQDPGLGLRLIYFSYDVKMKEKGDIPEGYSVSREKKERFSLILESASTNQTSMYLCASSFLAGASDTQYFGPGTRLTVL.

This chain joins TRBV12-5 and TRBJ1-4; TRBD1 matches at 7 bases. The CDR3 spans 16 residues. The V gene's germline CDR1 is LGHNT and CDR2 FRNRAP. V was pared by 5 bases and J by 7 bases, with 13 bases of the junction left unmatched. As DNA, the CDR3 is TGTGCTAGTGGTCATAACAGGGGCACTCAAACTGAAAAACTGTTTTTT. It is translated as CASGHNRGTQTEKLFF.

J is TRBJ2-3 and V is TRBV7-2; D may be TRBD1 (6 bases). CDR1 is SGHTA, CDR2 FQGNSA, per germline. Trimming left V 1 base short and J 2 bases short, with 10 bases between. This CDR3 has 15 amino acids. CDR3: CASSLGSGDTDTQYF. The CDR3 bases are TGTGCCAGCAGCTTAGGATCAGGGGACACAGATACGCAGTATTTT.

J is TRBJ1-1 and V is TRBV9, with 11 bases aligning to TRBD1. CDR3 length: 15 residues. CDR1 SGDLS and CDR2 YYNGEE come from the germline V gene. V trimming: 4 bases; J trimming: 10 bases; junction bases outside the gene matches: 12. CDR3 sequence: CASSPEGQGALGAFF. CDR3 in DNA: TGTGCCAGCAGCCCCGAAGGACAGGGGGCTCTCGGAGCTTTCTTT. The variable domain in full, completed from reference TRBV9 and TRBJ1-1, reads DSGVTQTPKHLITATGQRVTLRCSPRSGDLSVYWYQQSLDQGLQFLIQYYNGEERAKGNILERFSAQQFPDLHSELNLSSLELGDSALYFCASSPEGQGALGAFFGQGTRLTVV.

On this clone itself: The same CDR3 arises from other DNA sequences in this sample as well. The rearrangement uses TRBV5-6 and TRBJ1-3; D unclear. V was shortened by 0 bases and J by 0 bases, with 7 bases between the two germline ends. The CDR3 has 15 residues. The germline V gene has CDR1 SGHDT and CDR2 YYEEEE. The CDR3 loop is CASSLDSFSGNTIYF. CDR3 coding DNA: TGTGCCAGCAGCTTGGACAGCTTCTCTGGAAACACCATATATTTT.

On this clone: The junction differs from germline at one of its ends, possibly a read error. The genes are TRBV7-7 and TRBJ2-5; D perhaps matches TRBD2 (5 bases). The CDR3 runs 14 residues. The V gene's germline CDR1 is SSHAT and CDR2 FNYEAQ (reference sequence). The CDR3 DNA reads as TGTGCTAGCAGACAACTAGGAGGCCCGGAGACCCAGTACTTC. Translation gives CASRQLGGPETQYF.

In its sample, this clone was seen a few times. This chain joins TRBV7-9 and TRBJ1-1; 8 bases align to TRBD1. Looked up from germline, CDR1 is SEHNR and CDR2 is FQNEAQ (reference sequence). Losses at the gene ends were 3 bases for V and 4 bases for J; bases not matched to a gene: 4. This CDR3 has 14 amino acids. The DNA of the CDR3 is TGTGCCAGCAGCTTCGGACAGGGATCCACTGAAGCTTTCTTT. Protein sequence: CASSFGQGSTEAFF.

The chain links TRBV5-8 to TRBJ2-1, with 10 bases fitting TRBD2. This CDR3 spans 15 amino acids. CDR1 and CDR2 (germline): SGHTS, YDEGEE. Trimming removed 0 bases from V and 6 bases from J; junction bases left unmatched: 3. CDR3 amino acids: CASSLGLAGGNEQFF. The DNA for the CDR3 is TGTGCCAGCAGCTTGGGACTAGCGGGTGGCAATGAGCAGTTCTTC.

This chain connects TRBV9 to TRBJ2-2; 7 nucleotides align to TRBD1. This CDR3 region has 16 residues. Trimming cost V 4 bases and J 5 bases; bases outside gene matches: 11. Germline assignment: CDR1 SGDLS and CDR2 YYNGEE. The DNA for the CDR3 is TGTGCCAGCAGCTTCGGACAGGCCCGGCGGACCGGGGAGCTGTTTTTT. It is translated as CASSFGQARRTGELFF.

V is TRBV4-3 and J is TRBJ2-1; 13 bases fit TRBD2. Germline V gives CDR1 LGHNA, CDR2 YSLEER. The V segment lost 0 bases and the J segment 7 bases; nucleotides outside the gene matches: 6. The CDR3 is 17 residues long. The CDR3 region is CASSQDGGLAGRNEQFF. CDR3 DNA: TGCGCCAGCAGCCAAGATGGGGGACTAGCGGGAAGGAATGAGCAGTTCTTC.

The table lists this clone with a count of one. V and J are TRBV28 and TRBJ1-5; D remains ambiguous. CDR1 is MDHEN, CDR2 SYDVKM, per germline. This CDR3 region has 13 residues. V lost 3 bases and J 4 bases, leaving 7 bases between the germline ends. The DNA of the CDR3 is TGTGCCAGCAGTTTTTCAGAAAATCAGCCCCAGCATTTT. Amino acids: CASSFSENQPQHF.